Listed here are 20 T cell receptor beta chains from one sample, sequenced in a study of blood T cells in healthy people across ages. The second PCR ran roughly 6 to 11 cycles with a sample-barcoded 5' primer and J-beta primers. TCRdb itself ran the 5' RACE reads through MiXCR, one entry per CDR3 protein. This sample yields some 1.6 million distinct CDR3 sequences, of which approximately 32% are seen a single time; 10% to 12% belongs to the top ten. The sample comprised blood. These TCRs come from a woman aged 25 to 39 in good health.

The V gene is TRBV11-2, the J gene TRBJ1-5, with a weak D call TRBD1 (5 bases). The V and J ends lost 0 bases and 5 bases respectively, with 14 bases between them. The length of the CDR3 is 16 residues. Germline V gene sequence: CDR1 SGHAT, CDR2 FQNNGV. CDR3 coding DNA: TGTGCCAGCAGCTTAGATTCAGGGTCCTACGATCAGCCCCAGCATTTT. Its translation is CASSLDSGSYDQPQHF. The whole variable domain, filled in from reference TRBV11-2 and TRBJ1-5, reads EAGVAQSPRYKIIEKRQSVAFWCNPISGHATLYWYQQILGQGPKLLIQFQNNGVVDDSQLPKDRFSAERLKGVDSTLKIQPAKLEDSAVYLCASSLDSGSYDQPQHFGDGTRLSIL.

J is TRBJ1-5 and V is TRBV28; 7 bases line up with TRBD1. The CDR3 covers 16 residues. Unmatched junction bases numbered 7, after V lost 4 bases and J lost 1 base. Germline V gene sequence: CDR1 MDHEN, CDR2 SYDVKM. As DNA, the CDR3 is TGTGCCAGCAGTTCCTCCGGGACAGTAAGCAATCAGCCCCAGCATTTT. Its translation: CASSSSGTVSNQPQHF.

CDR3 loop: CASSQDERQGPMRNTEAFF. For the CDR3, the DNA is TGTGCCAGCAGCCAAGATGAGCGGCAGGGGCCGATGCGGAACACTGAAGCTTTCTTT. The genes are TRBV3-1 and TRBJ1-1; D may be TRBD1 (6 bases). Between the trimmed V and J ends, which lost 0 bases and 1 base, there was a span of 21 bases. From germline, CDR1 is LGHDT and CDR2 YNNKEL (reference sequence). The CDR3 is 19 amino acids. Full variable domain (remainder filled in from reference TRBV3-1 and TRBJ1-1): DTAVSQTPKYLVTQMGNDKSIKCEQNLGHDTMYWYKQDSKKFLKIMFSYNNKELIINETVPNRFSPKSPDKAHLNLHINSLELGDSAVYFCASSQDERQGPMRNTEAFFGQGTRLTVV.

The chain is built from TRBV9 and TRBJ1-6, with 8 bases identical to TRBD1. V gave up 0 bases and J gave up 10 bases; unmatched junction bases: 3. Per the germline V gene, CDR1 is SGDLS and CDR2 is YYNGEE. The CDR3 sequence is 14 residues long. As DNA, the CDR3 is TGTGCCAGCAGCGTAGAAGGACAGGGCTCACCCCTCCACTTT. Its protein product is CASSVEGQGSPLHF.

In this sample, this clonotype turned up once. This chain joins TRBV7-2 and TRBJ2-2; TRBD2 aligns across 10 bases. Germline trimming cut 2 bases from V and 7 bases from J; bases unmatched to any gene: 4. Germline CDR1 reads SGHTA; CDR2 reads FQGNSA. This CDR3 contains 15 residues. The CDR3 sequence: CASSLLSSGSGELFF. In DNA form, the CDR3 reads TGTGCCAGCAGCTTATTGTCTAGCGGGAGCGGGGAGCTGTTTTTT.

V is TRBV6-1 and J is TRBJ2-7; D unresolved. The CDR3 has 13 residues. V was cut by 3 bases and J by 7 bases, with 13 bases left in between. Germline CDR1 reads MNHNS; CDR2 reads SASEGT. The CDR3: CASSDPPSREQYF. The CDR3 DNA reads as TGTGCCAGCAGTGACCCGCCCTCCAGAGAGCAGTACTTC.

This clonotype occurred a few times. The chain recombines TRBV29-1 with TRBJ2-2; the match to TRBD1 covers 8 bases. Per the germline V gene, CDR1 is SQVTM and CDR2 is ANQGSEA. The CDR3 is made up of 14 amino acids. V shed 3 bases, J shed 3 bases, and the junction held 3 bases outside the gene matches. CDR3 amino acids: CSVETGVDTGELFF. In DNA, the CDR3 is TGCAGCGTTGAGACAGGGGTGGACACCGGGGAGCTGTTTTTT.

Note on this clonotype: This may be a read error: a much more frequent sequence differs by one nucleotide. The V gene is TRBV29-1, the J gene TRBJ2-1; perhaps D is TRBD1 or TRBD2 (5 bases each). From germline, CDR1 is SQVTM and CDR2 ANQGSEA. Deletions cut 7 bases from V and 6 bases from J, with 16 bases between. There are 13 residues in the CDR3. DNA for the CDR3: TGCAGCGGAGGGGCGCAGATTCGCAATGAGCAGTTCTTC. This sequence encodes CSGGAQIRNEQFF.

This clonotype was counted between two and nine times. The gene calls are TRBV25-1 and TRBJ2-7; 8 bases match TRBD1. Germline V gene lookup returns CDR1 MGHDK and CDR2 SYGVNS. Losses at the gene ends were 7 bases for V and 4 bases for J; bases not matched to a gene: 6. CDR3 length: 13 residues. CDR3 loop: CASTRGQGYEQYF. CDR3 in DNA: TGTGCCAGCACCCGAGGACAGGGTTACGAGCAGTACTTC.

This chain uses TRBV5-1 with TRBJ1-2; 9 nucleotides align to TRBD1. The V gene end was trimmed by 0 bases and the J gene end by 3 bases; junction bases not matched to a gene: 6. Looked up from germline, CDR1 is SGHRS and CDR2 is YFSETQ. The CDR3 is made up of 16 amino acids. The CDR3 is CASSLALGQGDYGYTF. The CDR3 DNA sequence: TGCGCCAGCAGCTTGGCCCTGGGACAGGGAGACTATGGCTACACCTTC.

This clonotype was seen a single time. The V call is TRBV20-1, the J call TRBJ2-5, with TRBD2 matching 11 bases. CDR3 length equals 18 residues. Germline V gene data show CDR1 as DFQATT and CDR2 as SNEGSKA (reference sequence). Trimming removed 6 bases from V and 2 bases from J; junction bases left unmatched: 17. CDR3 DNA: TGCAGTGCCATAGAGCCACTAGCGGGAGTTGTTTGGCAAGAGACCCAGTACTTC. As protein: CSAIEPLAGVVWQETQYF.

This clonotype was counted between two and nine times. This chain links TRBV3-1 with TRBJ2-7; no firm D call. In germline, CDR1 is LGHDT, CDR2 YNNKEL (reference sequence). Trimming cost V 1 base and J 1 base, with 14 bases left between them. This CDR3 has 16 residues. For the CDR3, the DNA is TGTGCCAGCAGCCAAGCACAGCTTATTCATTCCTACGAGCAGTACTTC. It codes for CASSQAQLIHSYEQYF.

The CDR3 is CASSGASGRGPYEQYF. CDR3 in DNA: TGTGCCAGCAGTGGGGCTAGCGGGAGGGGTCCCTACGAGCAGTACTTC. The V gene is TRBV2, the J gene TRBJ2-7; TRBD2 aligns across 12 bases. This CDR3 has 16 amino acids. V lost 4 bases and J lost 2; bases outside the gene matches: 6. Germline CDR1 and CDR2: SNHLY and FYNNEI.

Worth noting for this clonotype: One junction end does not reproduce the germline sequence, and a read error may be involved. The chain carries TRBV3-1 and TRBJ2-1; D is unclear. CDR1 LGHDT and CDR2 YNNKEL come from the germline V gene (reference sequence). The CDR3 has 16 residues. The CDR3 nucleotides are TGTGTCAGCAGCCAATTTTTCGGACGAGGCTACAATGAGCAGTTCTTC. Its translation is CVSSQFFGRGYNEQFF.

This clonotype was seen at least ten times. The chain has TRBV5-1 and TRBJ1-2; D is unclear. The CDR3 has 13 amino acids. Germline CDR1 is SGHRS and CDR2 is YFSETQ. The V end was cut by 0 bases, the J end by 6 bases, with 9 bases between. In DNA form, the CDR3 reads TGCGCCAGCAGCTTGGGTGGTTCGGATGGCTACACCTTC. Its protein is CASSLGGSDGYTF.

In this sample, this clonotype turned up a few times. J is TRBJ1-6 and V is TRBV6-2 or TRBV6-3; perhaps TRBD1 as D (6 bases). Germline V CDR1 and CDR2: MNHEY, SVGEGT. The CDR3 is made up of 16 amino acids. Trimming took off 5 bases at V and 8 bases at J, with 19 bases between the two ends. CDR3 protein: CASSDYRASEDSPLHF. CDR3 DNA: TGTGCCAGCAGTGACTACAGGGCCTCCGAAGATTCACCCCTCCACTTT.

Notes on this clonotype: Germline is not matched at one junction end, which may reflect a read error. The chain links TRBV10-3 to TRBJ2-7; 12 bases match TRBD2. This CDR3 is 13 amino acids long. Germline V gene data show CDR1 as ENHRY and CDR2 as SYGVKD. The CDR3, as DNA: TGTGCCGTCAGTGAGACTAGCGGGGGCGAGCAGTACTTC. Protein product: CAVSETSGGEQYF.

The chain has TRBV20-1 and TRBJ2-3; D is unclear. CDR3 length equals 13 residues. The V gene lost 2 bases and the J gene lost 1 base, with 7 bases spanning the gap. The germline gives CDR1 DFQATT, CDR2 SNEGSKA (reference sequence). For the CDR3, the DNA is TGCAGTGCTAGATATATCCGCACAGATACGCAGTATTTT. It codes for CSARYIRTDTQYF.

V is TRBV5-1 and J is TRBJ2-6; 7 bases line up with TRBD2. The CDR3 loop spans 20 amino acids. The V and J ends lost 0 bases and 0 bases, in that order; junction bases with no gene match: 12. Germline CDR1 SGHRS, CDR2 YFSETQ. The CDR3 region has the DNA TGCGCCAGCAGCTTGGCCGGGGGAGGGGCCCTAAGCTCTGGGGCCAACGTCCTGACTTTC. It encodes CASSLAGGGALSSGANVLTF.

V and J are TRBV20-1 and TRBJ1-2, with TRBD1 matching 12 bases. There are 14 residues in the CDR3. V trimming: 0 bases; J trimming: 7 bases; junction bases outside the gene matches: 3. Germline CDR1 DFQATT, CDR2 SNEGSKA (reference sequence). The CDR3 DNA reads TGCAGTGCTAGAGAGGGACAGGGGGCCTTTGGCTACACCTTC. Translating it yields CSAREGQGAFGYTF.